Presented here are 32 T cell receptor beta chains from one specimen sequenced in a study of PD-L1 blockade in urothelial cancer. As for time point: peripheral blood 6 weeks after treatment start. The repertoire was sequenced with immunoSEQ multiplex PCR; TCRdb's copy has only in-frame clones and lacks some. In the table there are tens of thousands of clones, about 90% of which are singletons. The sample in question was PBMCs, obtained around atezolizumab (anti-PD-L1) treatment. The source of these receptors is a man in his fifties or sixties with urothelial cancer.

The chain joins TRBV5-1 to TRBJ2-3, with 11 bases aligning to TRBD2. With 4 bases clipped from V and 2 bases from J, the junction kept 6 bases outside the gene matches. The germline V gene has CDR1 SGHRS and CDR2 YFSETQ. The CDR3 has 16 amino acids. CDR3 sequence: CASSASGGLYTDTQYF. The CDR3 coding sequence is TGCGCCAGCAGCGCTAGCGGGGGGCTTTACACAGATACGCAGTATTTT.

V usage is TRBV7-3 and J usage is TRBJ1-1; the match to TRBD1 covers 12 bases. Germline CDR1 SGHTA, CDR2 FQGTGA. The CDR3 runs to 16 residues. V shed 3 bases, J shed 7 bases, and the junction held 9 bases outside the gene matches. CDR3 in amino acids: CASSLVGTGGFGEAFF. In nucleotides, the CDR3 is TGTGCCAGCAGCTTGGTCGGGACAGGGGGCTTCGGTGAAGCTTTCTTT.

The rearrangement uses TRBV6-5 and TRBJ1-2, with D uncertain. This CDR3 spans 12 amino acids. The germline CDR1 and CDR2 sequences are MNHEY and SVGAGI. V was pared by 6 bases and J by 5 bases, with 10 bases between. CDR3 bases: TGTGCCAGCAGAAGTAGCGTGTATGGCTACACCTTC. Translated, it gives CASRSSVYGYTF.

This clone was observed a handful of times. The CDR3 is CSAGAGGPQHF. In nucleotides, the CDR3 is TGCAGTGCTGGGGCGGGGGGGCCCCAGCATTTT. V is TRBV20-1 and J is TRBJ1-5, with TRBD1 as a possible D gene (5 bases). V gave up 5 bases and J gave up 9 bases, with 11 bases separating them. The CDR3 extends over 11 amino acids. Germline CDR1 DFQATT, CDR2 SNEGSKA (reference sequence).

The genes are TRBV5-1 and TRBJ1-3, with 8 bases lining up with TRBD1. The V and J ends lost 3 bases and 0 bases, in that order; junction bases with no gene match: 8. The germline CDR1 and CDR2 sequences are SGHRS and YFSETQ. The CDR3 has 17 residues. CDR3 nucleotide sequence: TGCGCCAGCAGCTCCAAGAGACAGGGGTACTCTGGAAACACCATATATTTT. Residues: CASSSKRQGYSGNTIYF. The whole variable domain, remainder taken from reference TRBV5-1 and TRBJ1-3, is KAGVTQTPRYLIKTRGQQVTLSCSPISGHRSVSWYQQTPGQGLQFLFEYFSETQRNKGNFPGRFSGRQFSNSRSEMNVSTLELGDSALYLCASSSKRQGYSGNTIYFGEGSWLTVV.

V usage is TRBV9 and J usage is TRBJ2-3; D not resolved. The ends were cut back, 2 bases at V and 4 bases at J, with 11 bases in the middle. The germline V gene encodes CDR1 SGDLS and CDR2 YYNGEE. The CDR3 runs to 14 residues. CDR3 amino acids: CASSVIESPDTQYF. CDR3 nucleotide sequence: TGTGCCAGCAGCGTCATAGAGTCCCCAGATACGCAGTATTTT.

The table lists this clone with a few counts. This chain joins TRBV30 and TRBJ1-6, with D unresolved. CDR3 length: 16 residues. V lost 0 bases and J 8 bases, leaving 17 bases between the germline ends. Per the germline V gene, CDR1 is GTSNPN and CDR2 is SVGIG (reference sequence). The CDR3 here is CAWSVWEAISDSPLHF. The CDR3 bases are TGTGCCTGGAGTGTATGGGAGGCCATAAGTGATTCACCCCTCCACTTT.

The chain carries TRBV2 and TRBJ2-7; 7 nucleotides line up with TRBD1. V shed 7 bases, J shed 3 bases, and the junction held 6 bases outside the gene matches. The CDR3 runs to 13 residues. Per the germline V gene, CDR1 is SNHLY and CDR2 is FYNNEI. CDR3 residues: CASTPGQNYEQYF. In DNA, the CDR3 is TGTGCCAGCACTCCGGGACAGAACTACGAGCAGTACTTC.

The rearrangement joins TRBV29-1 to TRBJ2-1, with a possible D match to TRBD1 (7 bases). The CDR3 spans 14 residues. Trimming removed 3 bases at V and 6 bases at J, with 15 bases between. Germline V lookup: CDR1 SQVTM, CDR2 ANQGSEA. CDR3 in amino acids: CSVDYIQGGNEQFF. For the CDR3, the DNA is TGCAGCGTTGATTACATTCAGGGGGGCAATGAGCAGTTCTTC.

This chain links TRBV19 with TRBJ2-5; no definite D call. Germline CDR1 LNHDA, CDR2 SQIVND (reference sequence). Trimming stripped 5 bases from V and 2 bases from J, with 3 bases between. The CDR3 totals 11 residues. This CDR3 reads CASSEQETQYF. The CDR3 nucleotides are TGTGCCAGTAGTGAGCAAGAGACCCAGTACTTC.

The J gene is TRBJ2-7, the V gene TRBV27, with D maybe TRBD1 (6 bases). Germline lookup yields CDR1 MNHEY and CDR2 SMNVEV (reference sequence). This CDR3 is built from 16 residues. Trimming removed 5 bases from V and 3 bases from J, with 20 bases in between. The CDR3 loop is CASSTTFRDTSYEQYF. Here the CDR3 DNA reads TGTGCCAGCAGTACTACATTCCGGGACACAAGCTACGAGCAGTACTTC.

The chain is built from TRBV19 and TRBJ1-2; 8 bases are shared with TRBD1. With 4 bases clipped from V and 6 bases from J, the junction kept 7 bases outside the gene matches. The germline V gene has CDR1 LNHDA and CDR2 SQIVND (reference sequence). There are 14 residues in the CDR3. CDR3 DNA sequence: TGTGCCAGTAGTAATCCGGGACAGGTGAATGGCTACACCTTC. Residues: CASSNPGQVNGYTF.

This clone was counted a few times. This chain's CDR3 is CAWSYEIGDRPTEAFF. The CDR3 bases are TGTGCCTGGAGTTACGAAATAGGAGACAGGCCCACTGAAGCTTTCTTT. The chain links TRBV30 to TRBJ1-1; possible D gene TRBD1, 6 bases. The germline gives CDR1 GTSNPN, CDR2 SVGIG (reference sequence). Trimming removed 2 bases from V and 4 bases from J, with 20 bases in between. This CDR3 has 16 amino acids.

This chain links TRBV19 with TRBJ2-1; TRBD2 is a possible D gene (6 bases). Germline V gene sequence: CDR1 LNHDA, CDR2 SQIVND (reference sequence). The V end lost 2 bases, the J end lost 4 bases, and 12 bases lay between the germline ends. The CDR3 covers 15 residues. The CDR3 reads CASSIQDGRYNEQFF. In nucleotides, the CDR3 is TGTGCCAGTAGTATACAGGACGGGAGATACAATGAGCAGTTCTTC.

This rearrangement joins TRBV28 to TRBJ1-3; maybe TRBD1 (5 bases). Germline loops: CDR1 MDHEN, CDR2 SYDVKM. The CDR3 is made up of 16 amino acids. V shed 5 bases and J shed 1 base, with 15 bases lying between them. The CDR3: CASSPPLGVSGNTIYF. CDR3 in DNA: TGTGCCAGCAGTCCTCCCCTAGGGGTTTCTGGAAACACCATATATTTT.

The chain has TRBV19 and TRBJ2-5, with a weak D call TRBD1 (5 bases). V lost 4 bases to trimming and J lost 2 bases, with 14 bases between them. Germline CDR1 and CDR2: LNHDA and SQIVND (reference sequence). This CDR3 has 15 residues. The CDR3: CASSKSRALQETQYF. CDR3 coding DNA: TGTGCCAGTAGTAAGTCCAGGGCGCTACAAGAGACCCAGTACTTC.

The rearrangement links TRBV4-3 to TRBJ2-7; 10 bases fit TRBD1. J gave up 7 bases and V 3 bases, and 9 bases lay outside the gene matches. Germline V gene sequence: CDR1 LGHNA, CDR2 YSLEER. This CDR3 is built from 15 residues. This CDR3 is CASSQERGQGREQYF. The DNA for the CDR3 is TGCGCCAGCAGCCAGGAGAGGGGACAGGGGAGGGAGCAGTACTTC.

The chain couples TRBV7-3 to TRBJ2-7, with D perhaps TRBD2 (6 bases). Trimming pared 5 bases from V and 7 bases from J, leaving 21 bases between. CDR1 and CDR2 from the germline V gene are SGHTA and FQGTGA. This CDR3 comprises 15 residues. In DNA, the CDR3 is TGTGCCAGCAGCCTAGGGCCAGTCTCCGCGGGGGAGCAGTACTTC. Protein product: CASSLGPVSAGEQYF.

The chain recombines TRBV19 with TRBJ2-5, with 9 bases aligning to TRBD1. Germline-derived CDR1 and CDR2 are LNHDA and SQIVND (reference sequence). There are 14 residues in the CDR3. The trim removed 10 bases at V and 4 bases at J, leaving 10 bases unmatched. CDR3 region: CATRSTGGAETQYF. The CDR3 bases are TGTGCCACCAGATCGACAGGGGGGGCAGAGACCCAGTACTTC.

This chain connects TRBV2 to TRBJ1-1, with D maybe TRBD1 (5 bases). The ends were cut back, 8 bases at V and 2 bases at J, with 12 bases in the middle. Per the germline V gene, CDR1 is SNHLY and CDR2 is FYNNEI. This CDR3 is built from 13 residues. The CDR3: CASRIGHNTEAFF. In DNA form, the CDR3 reads TGTGCCAGCCGAATCGGACACAACACTGAAGCTTTCTTT.

The rearrangement links TRBV19 to TRBJ1-5; the D is unclear. Germline lookup yields CDR1 LNHDA and CDR2 SQIVND (reference sequence). V shed 5 bases and J shed 6 bases, with 11 bases lying between them. The CDR3 extends over 13 amino acids. The CDR3 DNA is TGTGCCAGTAGTGAGGTAGACGGTCAGCCCCAGCATTTT. This translates into CASSEVDGQPQHF. Variable domain in full (rest from reference TRBV19 and TRBJ1-5): DGGITQSPKYLFRKEGQNVTLSCEQNLNHDAMYWYRQDPGQGLRLIYYSQIVNDFQKGDIAEGYSVSREKKESFPLTVTSAQKNPTAFYLCASSEVDGQPQHFGDGTRLSIL.

The genes are TRBV10-1 and TRBJ2-5; 14 bases match TRBD2. The CDR3 sequence is 15 residues long. Germline V gene lookup returns CDR1 WNHNN and CDR2 SYGVQD (reference sequence). V was pared by 10 bases and J by 5 bases, with 9 bases of the junction left unmatched. CDR3 loop: CANIGTSGGQETQYF. CDR3 nucleotide sequence: TGCGCCAACATAGGGACTAGCGGGGGTCAGGAGACCCAGTACTTC.

The chain recombines TRBV19 with TRBJ1-5, with TRBD1 matching over 8 bases. Germline CDR1 LNHDA, CDR2 SQIVND (reference sequence). With 6 bases clipped from V and 5 bases from J, the junction kept 12 bases outside the gene matches. This CDR3 is built from 16 residues. The CDR3 reads CASRLGQGRGDQPQHF. The DNA of the CDR3 is TGTGCCAGTAGACTCGGACAGGGCCGGGGAGATCAGCCCCAGCATTTT.

The chain is built from TRBV6-1 and TRBJ2-2; no clear D. Germline assignment: CDR1 MNHNS and CDR2 SASEGT. V was pared by 3 bases and J by 6 bases, with 8 bases between. The CDR3 covers 13 residues. The CDR3 here is CASSETNPGELFF. In nucleotides, the CDR3 is TGTGCCAGCAGTGAGACAAACCCCGGGGAGCTGTTTTTT.

This clone was seen more than once but under ten times. The chain is built from TRBV5-1 and TRBJ1-1, with D perhaps TRBD1 (6 bases). Trimming took 4 bases from V and 6 from J, leaving 16 bases between them. CDR1 SGHRS and CDR2 YFSETQ come from the germline V gene. There are 14 residues in the CDR3. CDR3 in DNA: TGCGCCAGCAGCAATCCACAGGGAAGGGCTGAAGCTTTCTTT. Translated: CASSNPQGRAEAFF.

This chain uses TRBV15 with TRBJ1-1; TRBD1 is a possible D gene (5 bases). Trimming removed 3 bases from V and 1 base from J, with 9 bases in between. The germline gives CDR1 LNHNV, CDR2 YYDKDF (reference sequence). The CDR3 has 14 amino acids. CDR3 amino acids: CATSRWGRNTEAFF. The CDR3 nucleotides are TGTGCCACCAGCAGGTGGGGCAGGAACACTGAAGCTTTCTTT. Looking up the rest from reference TRBV15 and TRBJ1-1 gives the full variable domain: DAMVIQNPRYQVTQFGKPVTLSCSQTLNHNVMYWYQQKSSQAPKLLFHYYDKDFNNEADTPDNFQSRRPNTSFCFLDIRSPGLGDTAMYLCATSRWGRNTEAFFGQGTRLTVV.

The chain uses TRBV4-3 and TRBJ2-7; 11 bases align to TRBD1. J was trimmed by 4 bases and V by 4 bases; bases with no gene match: 3. Per the germline V gene, CDR1 is LGHNA and CDR2 is YSLEER. The CDR3 runs 14 residues. In nucleotides, the CDR3 is TGCGCCAGCAGCCCTGGGACAGGGGGGTACGAGCAGTACTTC. The encoded protein is CASSPGTGGYEQYF.

The CDR3 nucleotides read TGCGCCAGCAGCTGGGGCCCTCCAGGCGATAATGAAAAACTGTTTTTT. Encoded protein: CASSWGPPGDNEKLFF. This rearrangement joins TRBV5-1 to TRBJ1-4; D might be TRBD1 (5 bases). Trimming took 3 bases from V and 4 from J, leaving 16 bases between them. Germline CDR1 is SGHRS and CDR2 is YFSETQ. The CDR3 is 16 residues long.

This clone showed up just a few times. The rearrangement links TRBV4-2 to TRBJ2-5; 8 bases line up with TRBD1. Germline V CDR1 and CDR2: LGHNA, YNFKEQ. The CDR3 has 15 residues. V gave up 3 bases and J gave up 2 bases; unmatched junction bases: 5. The CDR3: CASSHPGQGQETQYF. The DNA for the CDR3 is TGTGCCAGCAGCCATCCAGGACAGGGACAAGAGACCCAGTACTTC.

The table lists this clone with a count of one. The V gene is TRBV5-1, the J gene TRBJ2-7, with 14 nucleotides matching TRBD2. V was pared by 4 bases and J by 1 base, with 4 bases of the junction left unmatched. Germline assignment: CDR1 SGHRS and CDR2 YFSETQ. There are 16 residues in the CDR3. The CDR3 is CASSRTSGGLSYEQYF. For the CDR3, the DNA is TGCGCCAGCAGCCGGACTAGCGGGGGGCTATCCTACGAGCAGTACTTC.

The gene calls are TRBV5-1 and TRBJ2-1, with D maybe TRBD2 (6 bases). The CDR3 has 15 residues. Germline assignment: CDR1 SGHRS and CDR2 YFSETQ. Trimming took off 0 bases at V and 4 bases at J, with 11 bases between the two ends. CDR3 sequence reads: CASSLGLGLYNEQFF. CDR3 coding DNA: TGCGCCAGCAGCTTGGGACTAGGGCTATACAATGAGCAGTTCTTC.

The rearrangement links TRBV10-3 to TRBJ2-4; possible D gene TRBD2, 6 bases. The CDR3 is 15 residues long. Germline lookup yields CDR1 ENHRY and CDR2 SYGVKD. V was trimmed by 4 bases and J by 1 base, leaving 11 bases between them. CDR3 DNA sequence: TGTGCCATCAGTGTTCACGGAGGGGCCAAAAACATTCAGTACTTC. This gives the protein CAISVHGGAKNIQYF.